This TCR beta chain is drawn from a study of T-cell memory formation after mild COVID-19. Whole-study context: Among the donors, TCR clusters were largely specific to each donor. The study's findings and limits: CD4+ contracting clones were mainly CM and EM; CD8+ ones, EMRA. Several responding clones turned up in pre-infection memory, indicating that cross-reactive memory may have taken part. A second wave expanding day 15 to 37 was CD4+-biased; contracting clones were balanced.

This clonotype showed up just a few times. Its cognate antigen is unknown. MiXCR, run by TCRdb on the 5' RACE reads, gives a single entry per CDR3 protein. The table shows some 150,000 distinct CDR3 sequences, with almost 25% occurring only once. Deletions cut 0 bases from V and 3 bases from J, with 12 bases between. The length of the CDR3 is 16 residues. Looked up from germline, CDR1 is MGHRA and CDR2 is YSYEKL. Material for sequencing was PBMCs or a T cell subset sorted from them (not recorded which). This TCR came from an adult woman who had mild COVID-19 (a few samples of this study predate the infection). Cell type and time point are not known. J is TRBJ2-1 and V is TRBV4-1, with D perhaps given as TRBD1 or TRBD2 (5 bases each). CDR3 in amino acids: CASSQDRGGFYNEQFF. The CDR3 coding sequence is TGCGCCAGCAGCCAAGATAGGGGCGGGTTCTACAATGAGCAGTTCTTC.